These 10 T cell receptor beta chains came from one sample sequenced in a study of T-cell memory formation after mild COVID-19. One entry per CDR3 protein results from TCRdb running MiXCR on the 5' RACE reads. This sample carries 410,000 or so distinct CDR3 sequences, around 22% of them seen once, and the ten largest clones take over 10%. The material sequenced was PBMCs or a T cell subset sorted from them (not recorded which). The receptors originated from an adult woman who had mild COVID-19 (a few samples of this study predate the infection). Cell type and time point are not known.

CDR3 nucleotide sequence: TGCAGCGTTGGCACTAGCGGGAGGGCCTGGGGCGAGCAGTACTTC. It encodes CSVGTSGRAWGEQYF. The V call is TRBV29-1, the J call TRBJ2-7; the match to TRBD2 covers 13 bases. Germline loops: CDR1 SQVTM, CDR2 ANQGSEA. There are 15 residues in the CDR3. The J segment lost 6 bases and the V segment lost 4 bases, leaving 9 bases of the junction unmatched.

The chain recombines TRBV4-1 with TRBJ2-1, with 10 bases fitting TRBD2. The CDR3 has 17 residues. J gave up 5 bases and V 3 bases, and 10 bases lay outside the gene matches. Germline V gene data show CDR1 as MGHRA and CDR2 as YSYEKL. The CDR3 is CASSQTDRTSGHNEQFF. As DNA, the CDR3 is TGCGCCAGCAGCCAGACCGATAGGACTAGCGGACACAATGAGCAGTTCTTC.

This clonotype was counted once. The chain has TRBV7-9 and TRBJ1-1; the D is unclear. The germline V gene has CDR1 SEHNR and CDR2 FQNEAQ (reference sequence). V dropped 1 base and J dropped 3 bases, with 9 bases sitting between them. This CDR3 has 14 residues. The DNA of the CDR3 is TGTGCCAGCAGCTTAGTGGGTTTGTACACTGAAGCTTTCTTT. It specifies CASSLVGLYTEAFF.

The gene calls are TRBV5-1 and TRBJ2-2; TRBD1 matches 10 bases. Germline values: CDR1 SGHRS, CDR2 YFSETQ. The CDR3 runs to 14 residues. The V and J ends lost 3 bases and 6 bases, in that order; junction bases with no gene match: 2. This CDR3 is CASSWDRGPGELFF. In DNA form, the CDR3 reads TGCGCCAGCAGCTGGGACAGGGGTCCCGGGGAGCTGTTTTTT. Full variable domain (outside the CDR3, taken from reference TRBV5-1 and TRBJ2-2): KAGVTQTPRYLIKTRGQQVTLSCSPISGHRSVSWYQQTPGQGLQFLFEYFSETQRNKGNFPGRFSGRQFSNSRSEMNVSTLELGDSALYLCASSWDRGPGELFFGEGSRLTVL.

Only a few counts were recorded for this clonotype. The CDR3 is CASSSLPAGMDSGEQYF. Here the CDR3 DNA reads TGTGCCAGCAGCTCACTCCCCGCCGGAATGGACAGCGGGGAGCAGTACTTC. This chain links TRBV7-8 with TRBJ2-7; D possibly matches TRBD1 or TRBD2 (6 bases each). The V gene lost 4 bases and the J gene lost 7 bases, with 26 bases spanning the gap. CDR3 length: 17 amino acids. Germline V gene lookup returns CDR1 SGHVS and CDR2 FQNEAQ. The full variable domain, completed using reference TRBV7-8 and TRBJ2-7, is GAGVSQSPRYKVAKRGQDVALRCDPISGHVSLFWYQQALGQGPEFLTYFQNEAQLDKSGLPSDRFFAERPEGSVSTLKIQRTQQEDSAVYLCASSSLPAGMDSGEQYFGPGTRLTVT.

This clonotype was counted a few times. The V call is TRBV9, the J call TRBJ2-3; no clear D gene. This CDR3 is built from 15 residues. The germline CDR1 and CDR2 sequences are SGDLS and YYNGEE. Between the trimmed V and J ends, which lost 3 bases and 7 bases, there was a span of 18 bases. The DNA of the CDR3 is TGTGCCAGCAGCGGAGGCCGGGTCGATAGGAATACGCAGTATTTT. It is translated as CASSGGRVDRNTQYF.

The chain couples TRBV7-6 to TRBJ2-5, with 10 bases that match TRBD2. The J segment lost 5 bases and the V segment lost 3 bases, leaving 6 bases of the junction unmatched. From germline, CDR1 is SGHVS and CDR2 FNYEAQ. This CDR3 region has 15 residues. This CDR3 reads CASSFSGGRGETQYF. The CDR3 DNA is TGTGCCAGCAGCTTTAGCGGGGGGCGTGGGGAGACCCAGTACTTC.

The J gene is TRBJ2-5, the V gene TRBV18; no clear D gene. Germline CDR1 reads KGHSH; CDR2 reads LQKENI. The CDR3 contains 14 residues. Trimming cost V 2 bases and J 3 bases, with 10 bases left between them. This CDR3 is CASSPSAREETQYF. The CDR3 DNA sequence: TGTGCCAGCTCACCATCGGCTAGAGAAGAGACCCAGTACTTC.

This chain connects TRBV2 to TRBJ1-2; a weak D match, TRBD1 (6 bases). The CDR3 contains 14 residues. V was shortened by 10 bases and J by 4 bases, with 19 bases between the two germline ends. CDR1 SNHLY and CDR2 FYNNEI come from the germline V gene. Here the CDR3 reads CATQGTVARYGYTF. Here the CDR3 DNA reads TGTGCCACCCAGGGGACGGTCGCCCGCTATGGCTACACCTTC.

The rearrangement uses TRBV5-1 and TRBJ2-7; perhaps D is TRBD1 or TRBD2 (5 bases each). Trimming removed 3 bases from V and 2 bases from J, with 21 bases in between. There are 17 residues in the CDR3. CDR1 and CDR2 from the germline V gene are SGHRS and YFSETQ. CDR3 amino acids: CASSSLGTLQPPYEQYF. DNA for the CDR3: TGCGCCAGCAGCTCCCTAGGGACCCTACAACCACCCTACGAGCAGTACTTC.